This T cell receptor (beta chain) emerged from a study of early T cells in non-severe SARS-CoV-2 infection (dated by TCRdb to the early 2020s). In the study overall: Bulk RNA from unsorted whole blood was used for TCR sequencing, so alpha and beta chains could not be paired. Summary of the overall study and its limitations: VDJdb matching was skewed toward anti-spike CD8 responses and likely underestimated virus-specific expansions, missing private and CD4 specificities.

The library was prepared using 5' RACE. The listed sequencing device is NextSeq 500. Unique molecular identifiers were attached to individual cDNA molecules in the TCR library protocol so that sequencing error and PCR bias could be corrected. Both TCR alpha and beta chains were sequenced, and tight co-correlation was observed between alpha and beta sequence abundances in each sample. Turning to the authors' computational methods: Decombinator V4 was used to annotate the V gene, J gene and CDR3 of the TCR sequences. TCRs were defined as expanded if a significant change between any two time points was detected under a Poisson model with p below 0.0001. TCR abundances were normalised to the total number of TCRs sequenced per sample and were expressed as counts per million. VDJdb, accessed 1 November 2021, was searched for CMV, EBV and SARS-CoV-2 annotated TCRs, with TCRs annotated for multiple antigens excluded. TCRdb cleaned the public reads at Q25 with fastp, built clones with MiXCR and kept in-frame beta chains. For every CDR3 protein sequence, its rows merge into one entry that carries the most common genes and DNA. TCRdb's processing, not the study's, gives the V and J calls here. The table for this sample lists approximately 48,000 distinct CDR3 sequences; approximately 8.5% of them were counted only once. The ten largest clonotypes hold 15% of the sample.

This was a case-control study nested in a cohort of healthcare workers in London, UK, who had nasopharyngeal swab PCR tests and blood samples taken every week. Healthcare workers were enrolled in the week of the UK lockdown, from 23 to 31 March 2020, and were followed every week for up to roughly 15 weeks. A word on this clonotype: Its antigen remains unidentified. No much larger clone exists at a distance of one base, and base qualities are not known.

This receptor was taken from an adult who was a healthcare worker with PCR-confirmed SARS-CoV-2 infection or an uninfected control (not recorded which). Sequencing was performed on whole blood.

The encoded CDR3 is CASSLEFTAYEQYF. Here is the DNA: TGTGCCAGCAGCTTAGAGTTTACGGCCTACGAGCAGTACTTC. The rearrangement combines TRBV7-2 with TRBJ2-7, with no D gene named confidently. The CDR3 starts with the cysteine, ends with the phenylalanine, and has 14 residues. Just CDR3 DNA is preserved here, 42 bases in frame from base 1. In the germline V gene, CDR1 corresponds to SGHTA and CDR2 to FQGNSA. Relative to germline, V is 1 base shorter and J is 2 bases shorter, with 9 bases between their ends.